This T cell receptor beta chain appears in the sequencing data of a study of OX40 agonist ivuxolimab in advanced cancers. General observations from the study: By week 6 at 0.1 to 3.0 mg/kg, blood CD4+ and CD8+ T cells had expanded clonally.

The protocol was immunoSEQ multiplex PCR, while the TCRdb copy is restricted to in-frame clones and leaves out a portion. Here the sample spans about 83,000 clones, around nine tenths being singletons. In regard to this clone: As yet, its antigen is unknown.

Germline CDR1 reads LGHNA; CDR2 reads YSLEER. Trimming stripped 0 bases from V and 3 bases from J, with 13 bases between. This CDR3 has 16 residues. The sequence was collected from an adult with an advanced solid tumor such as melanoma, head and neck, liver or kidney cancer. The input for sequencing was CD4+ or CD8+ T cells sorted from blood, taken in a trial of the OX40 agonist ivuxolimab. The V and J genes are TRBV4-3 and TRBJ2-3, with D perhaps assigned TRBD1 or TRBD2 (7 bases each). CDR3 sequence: CASSQEGRGGTDTQYF. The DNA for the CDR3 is TGCGCCAGCAGCCAAGAGGGCAGGGGGGGAACAGATACGCAGTATTTT.